The T cell receptor beta chain described here comes from a study of CD8+ T cells in alopecia areata. About the study: The study gave treated patients oral tofacitinib at 5 to 10 mg twice daily.

RNA extraction and reverse transcription yielded cDNA as sequencing template. TCRdb's table, derived via immunoSEQ multiplex PCR, lists solely in-frame clones and lacks some. The top ten hold approximately 1.7% of the sample, which has about 280,000 clones, 58% seen once. The study, taken as a whole, reports: Sequence data from scalp samples additionally include resident alphabeta T cells of normal skin.

The CDR3 consists of 16 residues. CDR1 and CDR2 from the germline V gene are MGHDK and SYGVNS. The sample's treatment: oral pan-JAK inhibitor, 5-10 mg twice daily. As for this clone: Its antigen is not known. Germline and junction disagree at one end, which may indicate a read error.

This chain connects TRBV25-1 to TRBJ1-6; 7 positions match TRBD1. This receptor was identified in a human donor with alopecia areata. The sequences come from CD4+ T cells sorted from blood, collected at week 24, from a patient treated with tofacitinib. CDR3 DNA: TGTGCCAGCAGTGATGGGGGCAGGGGGTATAGTTCACCCCTCCACTTT. Residues: CASSDGGRGYSSPLHF.